This entry lists 30 T cell receptor beta chains sequenced from one sample in a study of Graves' ophthalmopathy and Graves' hyperthyroidism. Amplifying from RNA transcripts, the study obtained TCR beta CDR3 regions. The authors performed first-round RT-PCR with HTBI primers and then a second-round multiplex PCR. TCRdb independently ran MiXCR on the multiplex PCR reads; one entry per CDR3 protein. The sample records around 1,000,000 distinct CDR3 sequences, less than 45% being singletons. The specimen was peripheral blood or thyroid tissue (not recorded which). These receptors all come from an adult man with Graves' hyperthyroidism.

This chain joins TRBV10-3 and TRBJ1-3; the D gene is possibly TRBD1 (5 bases). The CDR3 is 14 amino acids. The germline V and J ends were trimmed by 6 bases and 0 bases, with 9 bases remaining between them. CDR1 is ENHRY, CDR2 SYGVKD, per germline. CDR3 region: CAISPGDSGNTIYF. The CDR3 nucleotides are TGTGCCATCAGCCCGGGGGACTCTGGAAACACCATATATTTT.

V usage is TRBV7-9 and J usage is TRBJ2-7, with 9 bases fitting TRBD1. This CDR3 region has 16 residues. Germline CDR1 is SEHNR and CDR2 is FQNEAQ (reference sequence). Trimming at V came to 5 bases and at J to 5 bases, leaving 13 bases not matched to a gene. CDR3 amino acids: CASSNLQGASINEQYF. DNA of the CDR3: TGTGCCAGCAGCAACCTACAGGGGGCTTCGATCAACGAGCAGTACTTC.

This clonotype was counted a few times. The rearrangement joins TRBV30 to TRBJ2-5; TRBD1 aligns across 8 bases. V gave up 5 bases and J gave up 4 bases; unmatched junction bases: 3. Germline CDR1 GTSNPN, CDR2 SVGIG (reference sequence). The CDR3 consists of 12 residues. The CDR3 sequence: CAWQGAGETQYF. The CDR3 bases are TGTGCCTGGCAGGGGGCGGGAGAGACCCAGTACTTC.

This clonotype was picked up a small number of times. The V call is TRBV2, the J call TRBJ1-5; D not certain. Germline loops: CDR1 SNHLY, CDR2 FYNNEI. V shed 1 base and J shed 7 bases, with 11 bases lying between them. There are 14 residues in the CDR3. The CDR3 nucleotides read TGTGCCAGCAGTGAAGGCAGCATACCCCAGCCCCAGCATTTT. It is translated as CASSEGSIPQPQHF.

This clonotype has at least ten counts. The chain employs TRBV7-2 and TRBJ1-4; the D is unclear. Germline loops: CDR1 SGHTA, CDR2 FQGNSA. Between the trimmed V and J ends, which lost 5 bases and 0 bases, there was a span of 10 bases. This CDR3 contains 15 residues. The CDR3 DNA is TGTGCCAGCAGCCCCGCAAGAGCAACTAATGAAAAACTGTTTTTT. Its protein is CASSPARATNEKLFF.

In regard to this clonotype: The CDR3 carries no conserved terminal phenylalanine or tryptophan, so it likely arises from a read error. The limits of the CDR3 on the DNA are not certain, so only TCRdb's listed CDR3 is given. This CDR3 reads CASSFDRNY. The chain joins TRBV7-2 to TRBJ1-6. The CDR3 length equals 9 residues, ends included. CDR1 is SGHTA, CDR2 FQGNSA, per germline.

This clonotype was counted many times. J is TRBJ2-7 and V is TRBV19, with D hard to call. CDR1 LNHDA and CDR2 SQIVND come from the germline V gene (reference sequence). CDR3 size: 13 residues. Between the trimmed V and J ends, which lost 2 bases and 2 bases, there was a span of 7 bases. This CDR3 is CASSIRPAYEQYF. The CDR3, as DNA: TGTGCCAGTAGTATACGACCTGCCTACGAGCAGTACTTC. Together with reference TRBV19 and TRBJ2-7, the CDR3 gives the full variable domain: DGGITQSPKYLFRKEGQNVTLSCEQNLNHDAMYWYRQDPGQGLRLIYYSQIVNDFQKGDIAEGYSVSREKKESFPLTVTSAQKNPTAFYLCASSIRPAYEQYFGPGTRLTVT.

V gene TRBV13 combines with J gene TRBJ1-4; D gene ambiguous. Germline V gene sequence: CDR1 PRHDT, CDR2 FYEKMQ (reference sequence). This CDR3 contains 14 residues. The V end was cut by 5 bases, the J end by 6 bases, with 13 bases between. The CDR3 protein is CASSPTGTYEKLFF. The CDR3 DNA reads as TGTGCCAGCAGCCCCACGGGAACCTATGAAAAACTGTTTTTT.

The J gene is TRBJ1-5, the V gene TRBV20-1; unclear D gene. The CDR3 totals 14 residues. Germline values: CDR1 DFQATT, CDR2 SNEGSKA (reference sequence). V was cut by 4 bases and J by 0 bases, with 10 bases left in between. The CDR3 loop is CSAIRPDSNQPQHF. CDR3 DNA sequence: TGCAGTGCTATTCGACCGGATAGCAATCAGCCCCAGCATTTT.

This chain links TRBV30 with TRBJ2-7; no definite D call. This CDR3 is 14 amino acids long. Between the trimmed V and J ends, which lost 0 bases and 3 bases, there was a span of 12 bases. Per germline, CDR1 GTSNPN and CDR2 SVGIG (reference sequence). The CDR3 sequence is CAWSVRAQVYEQYF. The CDR3 region has the DNA TGTGCCTGGAGTGTACGAGCTCAGGTCTACGAGCAGTACTTC. Full variable domain (missing parts from reference TRBV30 and TRBJ2-7): SQTIHQWPATLVQPVGSPLSLECTVEGTSNPNLYWYRQAAGRGLQLLFYSVGIGQISSEVPQNLSASRPQDRQFILSSKKLLLSDSGFYLCAWSVRAQVYEQYFGPGTRLTVT.

The V and J genes are TRBV9 and TRBJ1-4; no clear D gene. The germline V gene encodes CDR1 SGDLS and CDR2 YYNGEE. The CDR3 extends over 15 amino acids. V lost 3 bases and J lost 0, with 9 bases in between. The CDR3 nucleotides read TGTGCCAGCAGCGCGCGAAGCCCAACTAATGAAAAACTGTTTTTT. It is translated as CASSARSPTNEKLFF.

This clonotype was seen a handful of times. This chain links TRBV28 with TRBJ2-7; a weak D match, TRBD1 (5 bases). Germline V gene data show CDR1 as MDHEN and CDR2 as SYDVKM. Trimming shortened V by 5 bases and J by 2 bases, and 16 bases separated the two germline ends. The CDR3 runs to 15 residues. CDR3 bases: TGTGCCAGCAGTCCTCGACAGCCTACAACCTACGAGCAGTACTTC. Translating gives CASSPRQPTTYEQYF.

The genes are TRBV6-2 or TRBV6-3 and TRBJ1-6; the match to TRBD1 covers 7 bases. This CDR3 has 14 amino acids. Trimming cost V 6 bases and J 12 bases; bases outside gene matches: 11. Germline V CDR1 and CDR2: MNHEY, SVGEGT. The CDR3 DNA sequence: TGTGCCAGCAGACCGACAGGGTACCTTCAACCCCTCCACTTT. Its protein product is CASRPTGYLQPLHF.

The chain couples TRBV10-3 to TRBJ1-5; no firm D call. The CDR3 sequence is 19 residues long. Germline-derived CDR1 and CDR2 are ENHRY and SYGVKD. V was trimmed by 10 bases and J by 4 bases, leaving 32 bases between them. The CDR3 DNA reads as TGTGCCAGCAGACTCCGACCGCCGAGCCGAGAGACACAAAATCAGCCCCAGCATTTT. Translated, it gives CASRLRPPSRETQNQPQHF.

This clonotype was seen repeatedly, ten times or more. The chain uses TRBV7-2 and TRBJ2-7, with D perhaps TRBD1 (6 bases). The CDR3 covers 14 residues. Germline-derived CDR1 and CDR2 are SGHTA and FQGNSA. V lost 0 bases, J lost 5 bases, and 11 bases lay in between. The DNA of the CDR3 is TGTGCCAGCAGCTTAGCGGCAGGGGCTAACGAGCAGTACTTC. Translated: CASSLAAGANEQYF.

This clonotype was counted ten times or more. The V call is TRBV5-4, the J call TRBJ1-2; D is unresolved. CDR1 SGHNT and CDR2 YYREEE come from the germline V gene (reference sequence). V was cut by 4 bases and J by 0 bases, with 10 bases left in between. The CDR3 spans 14 residues. Here the CDR3 reads CASSPWVANYGYTF. The CDR3, as DNA: TGTGCCAGCAGCCCATGGGTAGCTAACTATGGCTACACCTTC.

The V and J genes are TRBV9 and TRBJ2-6; 9 bases match TRBD2. The CDR3 is 16 residues long. Per the germline V gene, CDR1 is SGDLS and CDR2 is YYNGEE. Germline trimming cut 4 bases from V and 4 bases from J; bases unmatched to any gene: 6. This CDR3 is CASSSHGLAGANVLTF. CDR3 coding DNA: TGTGCCAGCAGCTCACACGGACTAGCGGGGGCCAACGTCCTGACTTTC.

This clonotype was seen a handful of times. Compared with germline, one end of the junction differs, possibly owing to a read error. The chain has TRBV7-2 and TRBJ2-7, with 7 bases identical to TRBD1. The CDR3 consists of 16 residues. Germline CDR1 is SGHTA and CDR2 is FQGNSA. The CDR3 region is CANSQATGTDAYEQYF. In DNA form, the CDR3 reads TGCGCCAACAGCCAAGCAACCGGGACAGACGCCTACGAGCAGTACTTC.

Ten or more counts support this clonotype. J is TRBJ1-6 and V is TRBV2; D might be TRBD1 (5 bases). V lost 2 bases and J lost 7, with 12 bases in between. This CDR3 comprises 15 residues. The germline CDR1 and CDR2 sequences are SNHLY and FYNNEI. The CDR3 DNA follows: TGTGCCAGCAGTGAATCTGGGGGGAAGAATTCACCCCTCCACTTT. It is translated as CASSESGGKNSPLHF. The full variable domain, completed using reference TRBV2 and TRBJ1-6, is EPEVTQTPSHQVTQMGQEVILRCVPISNHLYFYWYRQILGQKVEFLVSFYNNEISEKSEIFDDQFSVERPDGSNFTLKIRSTKLEDSAMYFCASSESGGKNSPLHFGNGTRLTVT.

The rearrangement links TRBV19 to TRBJ1-5; no definite D call. CDR3 size: 12 residues. Trimming pared 8 bases from V and 5 bases from J, leaving 10 bases between. The V gene's germline CDR1 is LNHDA and CDR2 SQIVND (reference sequence). The CDR3 protein is CASSGYHQPQHF. The CDR3 DNA sequence: TGTGCCAGTTCAGGTTATCATCAGCCCCAGCATTTT.

The gene calls are TRBV9 and TRBJ1-5; D unresolved. This CDR3 comprises 15 residues. With 4 bases removed from V and 3 bases from J, the gap between germline ends came to 14 bases. Germline CDR1 reads SGDLS; CDR2 reads YYNGEE. The CDR3 is CASSQGGRNNQPQHF. DNA for the CDR3: TGTGCCAGCAGCCAAGGAGGACGCAACAATCAGCCCCAGCATTTT.

Notes on this clonotype: At one boundary the junction diverges from the germline segment, which might be a read error. The chain uses TRBV10-2 and TRBJ2-5; D perhaps matches TRBD1 (5 bases). The CDR3 runs to 13 residues. Germline-derived CDR1 and CDR2 are WSHSY and SAAADI. The CDR3 reads CASSATVRGTQYF. In DNA, the CDR3 is TGTGCCAGCAGTGCAACAGTAAGGGGGACCCAGTACTTC.

The chain uses TRBV12-3 or TRBV12-4 and TRBJ2-5, with 9 bases lining up with TRBD2. V lost 3 bases, J lost 7 bases, and 15 bases stayed unmatched. CDR3 length: 17 amino acids. This CDR3 reads CASSLGLARRGFGTQYF. CDR3 coding DNA: TGTGCCAGCAGTTTGGGACTAGCACGAAGAGGGTTCGGGACCCAGTACTTC.

This clonotype was seen many times. The chain links TRBV9 to TRBJ1-1; 9 bases agree with TRBD1. Looked up from germline, CDR1 is SGDLS and CDR2 is YYNGEE. This CDR3 spans 16 amino acids. The V segment lost 1 base and the J segment 3 bases; nucleotides outside the gene matches: 7. The CDR3 sequence is CASSVSRDRVDTEAFF. CDR3 in DNA: TGTGCCAGCAGCGTATCGAGGGACAGGGTCGACACTGAAGCTTTCTTT.

This clonotype was counted only a few times. V and J are TRBV28 and TRBJ2-7, with D possibly matching TRBD1 (5 bases). V lost 7 bases and J 3 bases, leaving 16 bases between the germline ends. The germline V gene encodes CDR1 MDHEN and CDR2 SYDVKM. The CDR3 has 14 residues. This CDR3 is CASMVGAANYEQYF. CDR3 nucleotides: TGTGCCAGCATGGTAGGGGCCGCGAACTACGAGCAGTACTTC.

CDR3 sequence reads: CASSYSGREWEAFF. CDR3 DNA sequence: TGTGCCAGCAGTTACTCGGGGCGGGAGTGGGAAGCTTTCTTT. The chain combines TRBV6-2 or TRBV6-3 with TRBJ1-1; D possibly corresponds to TRBD1 (5 bases). CDR1 is MNHEY and CDR2 is SVGEGT in the germline V gene. This CDR3 spans 14 amino acids. V was cut by 0 bases and J by 8 bases, with 13 bases left in between.

This clonotype was recorded a few times. V and J are TRBV20-1 and TRBJ2-7; D is perhaps TRBD1 (6 bases). The CDR3 is made up of 14 amino acids. Trimming pared 5 bases from V and 2 bases from J, leaving 16 bases between. Germline lookup yields CDR1 DFQATT and CDR2 SNEGSKA (reference sequence). The CDR3 sequence: CSARGTDRTYEQYF. In DNA, the CDR3 is TGCAGTGCTCGGGGAACCGACAGGACCTACGAGCAGTACTTC.

A remark on this clonotype: A much larger clone differs by one base, so this may be a read error. The chain links TRBV10-3 to TRBJ2-2, with D perhaps TRBD2 (5 bases). The CDR3 spans 15 residues. CDR1 is ENHRY and CDR2 is SYGVKD in the germline V gene. DNA for the CDR3: TGTGCCATCAGTGAGCGAGGGTTAGGCACCCGGGAGCTGTTTTTT. Translated: CAISERGLGTRELFF.

The chain uses TRBV25-1 and TRBJ1-2, with D uncertain. Germline loops: CDR1 MGHDK, CDR2 SYGVNS. CDR3 size: 11 residues. CDR3 nucleotides: TGTGCTAGAACCGGGTCCTATGGCTACACCTTC. Amino acids: CARTGSYGYTF.

Concerning this clonotype itself: A read error is possible here, since a much larger clone lies one base away. V is TRBV5-1 and J is TRBJ1-1, with TRBD1 matching over 7 bases. Germline CDR1 SGHRS, CDR2 YFSETQ. The CDR3 runs 14 residues. The CDR3 region has the DNA TGCGCCAGCAGCTTTCGACAGGGAGGCACTGAATCTTTCTTT. This gives the protein CASSFRQGGTESFF.